This note documents a single T cell receptor (beta chain) sequence. Seattle researchers signed up patients amid active infection and tracked them longitudinally. The sample originates from a study of blood T cell repertoires in COVID-19. The wider study: There were acute and convalescent COVID-19 samples, and they came from the United States, Italy and Spain. T cells, B-cell-depleted T cells, or PBMCs supplied cDNA or gDNA.

This table comes from immunoSEQ multiplex PCR, and its TCRdb copy is limited to in-frame clones, with some not included. Seen here are hundreds of thousands of clones, 89% observed once, and the top ten hold around 1.9%. The receptor comes from a woman aged 25 to 39 with COVID-19, enrolled during active disease. The sequencing sample was made of peripheral blood.

DNA for the CDR3: TGTGCCAGCAGCTCTACCTCGACGGGAAACTATGGCTACACCTTC. Translation gives CASSSTSTGNYGYTF. The V call is TRBV11-2, the J call TRBJ1-2; D is unclear. Germline assignment: CDR1 SGHAT and CDR2 FQNNGV. The CDR3 runs to 15 residues. The V end lost 4 bases, the J end lost 2 bases, and 14 bases lay between the germline ends.